Below, one T cell receptor beta chain is given with its context. There is no known antigen for this receptor. Nothing much larger sits one base from this clone, and base qualities are not available. The junction shows trimming of 1 base on V and 5 bases on J, plus 6 bases between the germline ends. The CDR3 spans 13 residues, from the cysteine through the phenylalanine. The sequence is cut down to CDR3 DNA, 39 bases in frame from base 1. Via the germline V gene, CDR1 is SGHTA and CDR2 FQGNSA. This specimen belongs to a study of beta chain features in type 1 diabetes listed by TCRdb under 2018. Broadly, across the study: No differences in mean age, gender distribution, total cell number or subset yield were found between patients and healthy donors. A total of some 100,000,000 sorted cells were examined across all samples, and the number of cells per subset was strongly correlated with RNA yield. In the study, TCRB repertoires of sorted circulating CD4+ T cell subsets from recently diagnosed type 1 diabetes patients were compared with those of matched healthy donors. Regulatory and stem cell-like memory subsets were obtained from only 8 patients and about 8 healthy donors, while naive and central memory subsets were obtained from all 28 donors. Broad study findings and their caveats: Because the HLA sub-analyses included only small numbers of individuals, any influence of HLA type on TCRB rearrangement was left unresolved. Fewer insertions and more nucleotide deletions at VDJ recombination sites were observed in patients with type 1 diabetes, implying thymic rearrangement abnormalities. In all four CD4+ subsets, TCRB CDR3 length was moderately but significantly shorter in type 1 diabetes patients. Because cDNA rather than genomic DNA was sequenced, highly expressing activated cells could have been over-represented, although no difference in activation and CD3 levels was found between groups. PCR might favor shorter templates, but patient and control samples were amplified and corrected together, so any skew would affect both groups equally. Naive, central memory and regulatory TCRB repertoires appeared to be more alike among patients than among healthy donors.

Each donor gave one peripheral blood draw, roughly 110 mL on average, collected into heparinised tubes. A BD FACSAria II and a panel including CD45RO, CCR7, CD25, CD127, CD95 and CD27 were used to sort naive, central memory, regulatory and stem cell-like memory CD4+ T cells. A purity above 98% was achieved for all sorted populations. Right away, PBMCs were isolated by Lymphoprep density gradient centrifugation and were stained directly, with no culture step. To minimize batch effects, samples were stained and sorted in pairs, one healthy donor with one patient per experiment. The High Capacity cDNA Reverse Transcription Kit was used to reverse transcribe all of the isolated RNA, meaning that expressed TCRB transcripts were what got sequenced. Naive, central memory and regulatory T cell samples underwent deep immunoSEQ sequencing, averaging around 3.7 million total reads per sample. After sorted cells were lysed in RLT buffer, RNA was extracted with DNase-treated RNeasy Micro or Mini kits, with the choice depending on cell number. Each cell subset was processed separately to prevent cross-contamination, with patient and healthy donor samples processed together. TCRB sequences were amplified from cDNA with the immunoSEQ multiplex PCR, producing 87-bp fragments spanning the CDR3 region. Sequencing of the amplicons was done on the Illumina HiSeq platform. As for how the authors treated the data: Synthetic template baselines were used to correct PCR bias computationally, reads within Hamming distance 2 were collapsed together, and singletons that could not be merged were discarded. By aligning reads against IMGT, V, D and J genes, CDR3 length, and insertions or deletions at six rearrangement sites were assigned. Within each subset, clonotype counts were normalized to the number of sorted cells before true diversity and Gini coefficients were calculated with the tcR R package. The overlap coefficient, calculated on TCRB nucleotide sequences, was used to quantify repertoire sharing. The table comes from immuneACCESS by way of TCRdb, which keeps in-frame sequences with V and J called. Part of the clones is missing from these tables; in studies checked, under half for an unresolved V gene and the rest for unknown reasons. V and J calls and clone size are copied from that table; D and trimming were computed from the DNA. This sample gives roughly 300,000 clones in total; approximately 14% of them show up just once. About 6.7% of the sample is held by the ten biggest clonotypes.

The receptor chain draws on TRBV7-2 and TRBJ1-5, with TRBD1 as a weak D call on 5 bases. This clonotype was obtained from a man between 25 and 39 years old in good health. Input material: central memory CD4+ T cells from blood. CDR3 region: CASSLEGYQPQHF. The bases read TGTGCCAGCAGCTTAGAGGGGTATCAGCCCCAGCATTTT.